This T cell receptor (beta chain) was sequenced for a study of blood T cells in healthy people across ages. Overall study findings and caveats: Estimates of total diversity, which came from one million sequenced T cells, were considered to be underestimates.

A J-beta primer mix and a sample-barcoded 5' primer were used in a second PCR of roughly 7 to 12 cycles. A 12-random-nucleotide template-switch adaptor tagged each cDNA molecule. TCRdb processed the 5' RACE reads anew with MiXCR; each CDR3 protein has one entry. The data contain hundreds of thousands of distinct CDR3 sequences, around 25% of them singletons. This clonotype was seen a handful of times. Its target is not known. Per the germline V gene, CDR1 is SGHNT and CDR2 is YENEEA. CDR3 length: 18 residues. Sample donors were healthy Caucasian individuals that came from Russia, aged roughly 6 to 100. The sample was also linked to a second study, of T cells of mothers and their children. That paper adds: Researchers found no T cell clones that were persistent and microchimeric.

The source material was blood. This sequence originates from a boy aged 5-17 years in good health. The chain is built from TRBV11-3 and TRBJ2-5, with 14 bases aligning to TRBD2. With the DNA end fitting TRBJ2-1 better, the J assignment may be wrong. CDR3 DNA sequence: TGTGCCAGCAGCTTAGATCTAGCGGGACTAGCGGGAGACAATGAGCAGTTCTTC. Its translation: CASSLDLAGLAGDNEQFF.